Below are 4 T cell receptor beta chains sequenced from a single sample in a study of vaccination and CD4 T cells after COVID-19 (dated 2022 in TCRdb). Receptor libraries were prepared by PCR. Sequencing instrument: Illumina iSeq 100. DNA from cultured CD4+ T cells underwent TCR sequencing with the Oncomine TCR Beta short-read assay at the Johns Hopkins FTIC core. The QIAamp micro DNA kit was used to extract genomic DNA from the cultured CD4+ T cells. TCRdb's own reprocessing of the public reads used fastp at Q25 and MiXCR and kept productive beta chains. Identical CDR3 protein sequences are pooled into one entry, listed with their most common genes and DNA. In all, the sample holds around 10,000 distinct CDR3 sequences, and about 35% of those were seen once. The top ten clones comprise roughly 27% of the sample. The sample's treatment or condition label, decoded: roughly nine-day PBMC culture with coronavirus spike peptide pools or control peptides (ViraFEST assay). CD4+ T cells from unexposed donors were collected before the COVID-19 pandemic (2011-2018).

These TCRs' antigens remain unknown. Material for sequencing was CD4+ T cells from blood, cultured in vitro. The source of these receptors is a human donor in good health.

The table lists this clonotype with a few counts. The rearrangement uses TRBV7-6 and TRBJ1-1; the match to TRBD1 covers 12 bases. The CDR3 covers 18 residues. Germline CDR1 reads SGHVS; CDR2 reads FNYEAQ. V dropped 4 bases and J dropped 4; count of bases not matched to a gene: 13. CDR3 amino acids: CASSSSRDRGHSLTEAFF. The CDR3 DNA is TGTGCCAGCAGCTCCAGCCGGGACAGGGGGCATTCTCTCACTGAAGCTTTCTTT.

The rearrangement uses TRBV11-3 and TRBJ2-5; 12 positions match TRBD1. V shed 4 bases and J 5 bases; nucleotides not matched to a gene: 5. The CDR3 is 15 amino acids. Germline V lookup: CDR1 SGHNT, CDR2 YENEEA. CDR3 loop: CASSSGTGGGETQYF. CDR3 bases: TGTGCCAGCAGCTCAGGGACAGGGGGCGGGGAGACCCAGTACTTC.

This clonotype has a single count. The V call is TRBV11-2, the J call TRBJ2-7; D might be TRBD2 (6 bases). Germline V CDR1 and CDR2: SGHAT, FQNNGV. This CDR3 comprises 13 residues. The V end was cut by 1 base, the J end by 3 bases, with 7 bases between. Here the CDR3 DNA reads TGTGCCAGCAGCTTAGGCGGGAACTACGAGCAGTACTTC. As protein: CASSLGGNYEQYF.

The rearrangement uses TRBV6-5 and TRBJ2-6, with D perhaps TRBD1 or TRBD2 (5 bases each). The CDR3 runs to 15 residues. Germline V CDR1 and CDR2: MNHEY, SVGAGI. V was pared by 2 bases and J by 0 bases, with 5 bases between. The CDR3 loop reads CASSYGTSGANVLTF. The DNA of the CDR3 is TGTGCCAGCAGTTACGGGACCTCTGGGGCCAACGTCCTGACTTTC.